This TCR beta chain emerged from a study of Ad26.COV2.S vaccination and SARS-CoV-2 variants. In the study overall: Intramuscularly, Ad26.COV2.S was given either once or twice, 56 days apart.

This CDR3 has 14 residues. Germline V gene sequence: CDR1 SGDLS, CDR2 YYNGEE. The V end was cut by 4 bases, the J end by 7 bases, with 14 bases between. This sample's treatment: some 20 received Ad26.COV2.S at low or high dose, single or two shots; about 5 received placebo; per-sample allocation not given. Sampling was done on day 63 after the first vaccine or placebo injection. TCRdb's copy holds only in-frame clones and misses some; the assay was immunoSEQ multiplex PCR. The sample records roughly 500,000 clones, roughly 89% being singletons. The starting material was peripheral blood, obtained in a trial of Ad26.COV2.S vaccine versus placebo. The chain has TRBV9 and TRBJ1-4; the D gene is possibly TRBD1 (5 bases). This sequence originates from a person aged 18 to 59 who received the Ad26.COV2.S COVID-19 vaccine or a placebo. CDR3 DNA: TGTGCCAGCAGCACATCAGGGAGGAGTGAAAAACTGTTTTTT. As protein: CASSTSGRSEKLFF.